These T cell receptor beta chains were read from a single sample in a study of T cell changes during pregnancy in multiple sclerosis. Sequencing was performed with immunoSEQ multiplex PCR; in TCRdb, only in-frame clones are kept and a portion is missing. Among roughly 87,000 clones, just under 95% were seen once, and the ten largest hold around 1.4%. Specimen: peripheral blood, collected in the third trimester of pregnancy. The origin of the receptors is a female donor in good health, enrolled as a control in a pregnancy study. CDR3s include the opening cysteine and the closing phenylalanine or tryptophan. D genes are given only for firm matches. Rows give clone size only sometimes, using once, few, many, or a class for an expanded clone.

J gene: TRBJ2-3; D gene: .; V gene: TRBV5-8; clone size: .; CDR3 protein: CASSLAGWGFADTQYF; CDR3 DNA: TGTGCCAGCAGCTTGGCAGGTTGGGGCTTCGCAGATACGCAGTATTTT
J gene: TRBJ2-7; D gene: .; V gene: TRBV6-6; clone size: .; CDR3 protein: CASSQSYEQYF; CDR3 DNA: TGTGCCAGCAGTCAATCCTACGAGCAGTACTTC
J gene: TRBJ1-6; D gene: .; V gene: TRBV30; clone size: .; CDR3 protein: CAWAPYGGGNSPLHF; CDR3 DNA: TGTGCCTGGGCCCCTTACGGGGGTGGCAATTCACCCCTCCACTTT
J gene: TRBJ1-1; D gene: TRBD1; V gene: TRBV2; clone size: few; CDR3 protein: CASSTMDRDKAFF; CDR3 DNA: TGTGCCAGCAGCACCATGGACAGGGACAAAGCTTTCTTT
J gene: TRBJ2-2; D gene: TRBD1; V gene: TRBV19; clone size: .; CDR3 protein: CASTGEGTGELFF; CDR3 DNA: TGTGCCAGCACAGGGGAAGGCACCGGGGAGCTGTTTTTT
J gene: TRBJ2-5; D gene: TRBD2; V gene: TRBV7-6; clone size: .; CDR3 protein: CASSLSLAGLQETQYF; CDR3 DNA: TGTGCCAGCAGCCTCTCTCTAGCGGGCCTTCAAGAGACCCAGTACTTC
J gene: TRBJ1-1; D gene: TRBD1; V gene: TRBV29-1; clone size: once; CDR3 protein: CSVVIRNRGPDEAFF; CDR3 DNA: TGCAGCGTTGTTATAAGAAACAGGGGGCCCGATGAAGCTTTCTTT
J gene: TRBJ2-2; D gene: TRBD1; V gene: TRBV5-1; clone size: .; CDR3 protein: CASSPGQGYVAGELFF; CDR3 DNA: TGCGCCAGCAGCCCAGGACAGGGTTACGTAGCCGGGGAGCTGTTTTTT
J gene: TRBJ1-2; D gene: .; V gene: TRBV5-1; clone size: once; CDR3 protein: CASSATGNYGYTF; CDR3 DNA: TGCGCCAGCAGCGCCACAGGGAACTATGGCTACACCTTC
J gene: TRBJ2-7; D gene: .; V gene: TRBV6-1; clone size: .; CDR3 protein: CASNERVSYEQYF; CDR3 DNA: TGTGCCAGCAACGAACGGGTGTCCTACGAGCAGTACTTC
J gene: TRBJ2-1; D gene: .; V gene: TRBV4-2; clone size: .; CDR3 protein: CASSQDLAGTGNEQFF; CDR3 DNA: TGTGCCAGCAGCCAAGATTTGGCGGGTACGGGCAATGAGCAGTTCTTC